This TCR beta chain was found in a study of OX40 agonist ivuxolimab in advanced cancers. Blood was sampled at baseline, cycle 4 day 1, and cycle 7 day 1. This clone was seen once. Its antigen remains unknown. Only in-frame clones appear in the TCRdb table, and some are missing; sequencing was by immunoSEQ multiplex PCR. The sample gives about 79,000 clones, 85% to 95% of which show up once; 11% is in the top ten. Germline CDR1 is MNHEY and CDR2 is SMNVEV (reference sequence). V lost 5 bases and J 4 bases, leaving 15 bases between the germline ends. This CDR3 region has 15 residues. Study results and limitations: In the 0.1-3.0 mg/kg groups, partial responders showed among the lowest expansion. Also showing low normalized T-cell clonal expansion were some of the nonresponders.

Sequenced here: CD4+ or CD8+ T cells sorted from blood, sampled in a trial of the OX40 agonist ivuxolimab. This rearrangement joins TRBV27 to TRBJ2-1, with a weak D call TRBD2 (6 bases). The TCR sequence derives from an adult with an advanced solid tumor such as melanoma, head and neck, liver or kidney cancer. CDR3 loop: CASSPGAGLYNEQFF. In DNA form, the CDR3 reads TGTGCCAGCAGTCCCGGGGCGGGGCTTTACAATGAGCAGTTCTTC.